These 15 T cell receptor beta chains share one sample of origin, sequenced in a study of response to subunit inactivated influenza vaccine. TCRdb redid the calling of the RT-PCR reads with MiXCR, one entry per CDR3 protein. The table records 650,000 to 800,000 distinct CDR3 sequences, under 20% of them present only once. The sequences come from PBMCs from blood, collected less than 6 days after vaccination. The receptors were sampled from a man between 45 and 60 years old who received an inactivated influenza vaccine.

The J gene is TRBJ1-5, the V gene TRBV20-1; D is unresolved. The CDR3 is 15 amino acids. V was shortened by 6 bases and J by 4 bases, with 19 bases between the two germline ends. The germline V gene encodes CDR1 DFQATT and CDR2 SNEGSKA (reference sequence). This CDR3 reads CSARAPLMRNQPQHF. The CDR3 DNA follows: TGCAGTGCGAGGGCCCCCCTCATGAGGAATCAGCCCCAGCATTTT.

This clonotype appeared many times. The chain couples TRBV20-1 to TRBJ1-1; 7 bases map to TRBD1. The CDR3 sequence is 13 residues long. In germline, CDR1 is DFQATT, CDR2 SNEGSKA (reference sequence). Trimming removed 6 bases from V and 0 bases from J; junction bases left unmatched: 4. In DNA form, the CDR3 reads TGCAGTGCCCCACAGGGGTTGAACACTGAAGCTTTCTTT. This sequence encodes CSAPQGLNTEAFF.

CDR3 residues: CSAKLAGGHETQYF. Written as DNA, the CDR3 is TGCAGTGCCAAGCTAGCGGGGGGGCACGAGACCCAGTACTTC. The rearrangement joins TRBV20-1 to TRBJ2-5; 12 nucleotides align to TRBD2. Trimming cost V 6 bases and J 5 bases; bases outside gene matches: 7. Germline CDR1 and CDR2: DFQATT and SNEGSKA (reference sequence). The CDR3 runs 14 residues.

DNA of the CDR3: TGCAGCGTCAGGACGGGGAGCAATCAGCCCCAGCATTTT. Translating gives CSVRTGSNQPQHF. The chain is built from TRBV29-1 and TRBJ1-5; unclear D gene. The germline V gene has CDR1 SQVTM and CDR2 ANQGSEA. This CDR3 comprises 13 residues. V lost 6 bases and J lost 1, with 10 bases in between.

CDR3 loop: CAISESEGSPNQPQHF. The DNA of the CDR3 is TGTGCCATCAGTGAGTCTGAAGGGTCCCCCAATCAGCCCCAGCATTTT. The chain has TRBV10-3 and TRBJ1-5; D not certain. The V end lost 0 bases, the J end lost 3 bases, and 12 bases lay between the germline ends. Germline V lookup: CDR1 ENHRY, CDR2 SYGVKD. CDR3 length: 16 amino acids.

This clonotype occurred a few times. This chain uses TRBV7-8 with TRBJ2-7, with TRBD2 matching over 9 bases. The CDR3 length is 17 residues. The germline V gene has CDR1 SGHVS and CDR2 FQNEAQ. Unmatched junction bases numbered 10, after V lost 1 base and J lost 3 bases. The CDR3: CASSLEGPGTSSYEQYF. CDR3 coding DNA: TGTGCCAGCAGCTTAGAGGGACCCGGGACTAGCAGCTACGAGCAGTACTTC.

There are a few counts of this clonotype. J is TRBJ1-1 and V is TRBV6-1; D is ambiguous. The CDR3 totals 13 residues. V shed 6 bases and J shed 1 base, with 9 bases lying between them. Germline V gene lookup returns CDR1 MNHNS and CDR2 SASEGT. The DNA for the CDR3 is TGTGCCAGCAGGAGGGCTGGGAACACTGAAGCTTTCTTT. Protein: CASRRAGNTEAFF.

The CDR3 spells CASSRFYEQYF. The CDR3 coding sequence is TGTGCCAGCAGTAGGTTCTACGAGCAGTACTTC. V gene TRBV6-6 combines with J gene TRBJ2-7; D call uncertain. The CDR3 has 11 amino acids. Trimming left V 5 bases short and J 3 bases short, with 5 bases between. Germline lookup yields CDR1 MNHNY and CDR2 SVGAGI (reference sequence).

The V and J genes are TRBV27 and TRBJ2-7, with 8 bases matching TRBD1. Germline V CDR1 and CDR2: MNHEY, SMNVEV (reference sequence). This CDR3 has 15 amino acids. Trimming removed 6 bases from V and 1 base from J; junction bases left unmatched: 8. CDR3 DNA sequence: TGTGCCAGCAGCAGCAGGGGGCAAGCTTCCTACGAGCAGTACTTC. Translating it yields CASSSRGQASYEQYF.

The V call is TRBV20-1, the J call TRBJ2-1; 11 nucleotides align to TRBD2. The CDR3 is made up of 14 amino acids. The V gene end was trimmed by 4 bases and the J gene end by 5 bases; junction bases not matched to a gene: 4. Germline-derived CDR1 and CDR2 are DFQATT and SNEGSKA (reference sequence). CDR3 sequence (DNA): TGCAGTGCTACCGTAGCGGGGGGGCACAATGAGCAGTTCTTC. Its protein product is CSATVAGGHNEQFF.

The J gene is TRBJ1-6, the V gene TRBV20-1; D is possibly TRBD1 (6 bases). Looked up from germline, CDR1 is DFQATT and CDR2 is SNEGSKA (reference sequence). The CDR3 extends over 14 amino acids. The V end was cut by 3 bases, the J end by 2 bases, with 8 bases between. The CDR3 DNA reads TGCAGTGCTAGCAGGGGTACCTATAATTCACCCCTCCACTTT. Translation: CSASRGTYNSPLHF.

The V and J genes are TRBV7-9 and TRBJ2-7; 9 bases align to TRBD2. CDR1 and CDR2 (germline): SEHNR, FQNEAQ (reference sequence). V shed 5 bases, J shed 1 base, and the junction held 3 bases outside the gene matches. The CDR3 is 14 amino acids. CDR3 bases: TGTGCCAGCAGCGGGACTAGCAGTTCCTACGAGCAGTACTTC. It is translated as CASSGTSSSYEQYF. The full variable domain, completed using reference TRBV7-9 and TRBJ2-7, is DTGVSQNPRHKITKRGQNVTFRCDPISEHNRLYWYRQTLGQGPEFLTYFQNEAQLEKSRLLSDRFSAERPKGSFSTLEIQRTEQGDSAMYLCASSGTSSSYEQYFGPGTRLTVT.

This chain uses TRBV5-1 with TRBJ2-5, with D maybe TRBD2 (5 bases). This CDR3 comprises 15 residues. Trimming left V 1 base short and J 1 base short, with 11 bases between. Germline CDR1 reads SGHRS; CDR2 reads YFSETQ. The CDR3 spells CASSLYVGLQETQYF. CDR3 in DNA: TGCGCCAGCAGCTTGTACGTCGGACTCCAAGAGACCCAGTACTTC.

The V gene is TRBV11-2, the J gene TRBJ2-7; 13 nucleotides match TRBD2. Losses at the gene ends were 3 bases for V and 0 bases for J; bases not matched to a gene: 8. The CDR3 loop spans 18 amino acids. The germline gives CDR1 SGHAT, CDR2 FQNNGV. The DNA for the CDR3 is TGTGCCAGCAGCTTCTACCCTGGGACTAGCGGGGCCTCCTACGAGCAGTACTTC. It yields the protein CASSFYPGTSGASYEQYF.

This clonotype was seen only a few times. This chain joins TRBV11-2 and TRBJ2-1, with 13 bases lining up with TRBD2. CDR3 size: 17 residues. Germline lookup yields CDR1 SGHAT and CDR2 FQNNGV. V dropped 4 bases and J dropped 6; count of bases not matched to a gene: 9. CDR3 nucleotide sequence: TGTGCCAGCAGCTATAACGGACTAGCGGGAGTCAGCAATGAGCAGTTCTTC. The encoded protein is CASSYNGLAGVSNEQFF.